Listed below are T cell receptor beta chains from one sample, sequenced in a study of cytomegalovirus exposure and HLA in healthy donors. Method: immunoSEQ multiplex PCR; TCRdb's copy keeps in-frame clones and lacks some. The profile covers 150,000 to 200,000 clones, with approximately 84% appearing a single time and about 7% taken by the ten largest. Sequencing was done on a sample of PBMCs. These receptors all stem from a young man in good health and CMV-seropositive. CDR3s leave out the opening cysteine and the closing phenylalanine or tryptophan. D genes are given only for firm matches.

v_gene | d_gene | CDR3aa
TRBV27 | TRBD2 | ASSPRPTSGSQTQY
TRBV7-3 | . | ASSPSGSTDTQY
TRBV28 | . | ASSSLTGRPYEQY
TRBV27 | . | ASSLRPSSSYNEQF
TRBV19 | . | ASSIDRLSYEQY
TRBV4-1 | TRBD2 | ASSQDWTSGRRDRPYEQY
TRBV9 | TRBD2 | ASSGGLAVHTDTQY
TRBV4-3 | . | ASSQDVGGGYEQY
TRBV10-2 | . | ASSESLYEQY
TRBV6-1 | TRBD2 | ASSDRDGGGYEQF
TRBV7-2 | TRBD2 | ASSKRGSVYEQY
TRBV27 | . | ASSPTSSSLSSYNEQF
TRBV28 | TRBD2 | ASSSRLAGVDTQY
TRBV6-1 | TRBD1 | ASNGETGANEKLF
TRBV27 | TRBD1 | ASTTDRGSVLAGELF
TRBV27 | TRBD2 | ASSWGGKGNEQF
TRBV28 | . | ASKIPGRGEAF
TRBV4-1 | TRBD2 | ASSRIASGRSLATDTQY
TRBV9 | . | ASSVAAGASYEQY
TRBV14 | . | ASSHPTRGREQY
TRBV5-1 | . | ASSLMSSTDTQY
TRBV27 | TRBD2 | ASSLHGLATYNEQF
TRBV6-1 | . | ASSLRGGNTEAF
TRBV30 | TRBD2 | AWSLAGYTDTQY
TRBV6-6 | . | ASSYSTGQGNGYT
TRBV4-1 | . | ASSQPARGYGYT
TRBV6-5 | TRBD1 | ASRRSGGGTGELF
TRBV6-5 | . | ASSWTGGSDQPQH
TRBV11-2 | . | ASSLRSFSGELF
TRBV7-9 | TRBD2 | ASSLPTSGRYEQY
TRBV6-1 | . | ASSTGRGSYNEQF
TRBV19 | . | ASSGLATDTQY
TRBV2 | . | ASTGGTGELF
TRBV7-9 | TRBD2 | ASSDQGLAGGNEQF
TRBV19 | . | ASTRTGSSYEQY
TRBV29-1 | TRBD2 | SVEKLAGGDNEQF
TRBV11-3 | . | ASSLRTLSYNEQF
TRBV27 | . | ASRAQGTGHQPQH
TRBV6-5 | . | ASSYLGAGGELF
TRBV6-5 | TRBD2 | ASRPSGWSETQY